The T cell receptor (beta chain) described here comes from a study of CD8 T cells in ankylosing spondylitis. Making use of molecular barcodes, quantitative 5'-RACE generated TCR beta libraries. TCRdb reprocessed the 5' RACE reads via MiXCR and lists one record per CDR3 protein. The repertoire includes 300,000 to 400,000 distinct CDR3 sequences, 20% to 25% of them detected once, and about 12% sits in the top ten. Study-wide points: Blood of patients with ankylosing spondylitis appeared to be characterized by a TCR beta motif of fewer than 10 highly homologous variants.

This clonotype was found a few times. Its antigen is unknown. The V gene's germline CDR1 is MNHEY and CDR2 SMNVEV (reference sequence). V was shortened by 4 bases and J by 0 bases, with 14 bases between the two germline ends. The CDR3 loop spans 16 amino acids. The sequencing sample was made of blood, either unsorted or a sorted T cell fraction (not recorded which). The gene calls are TRBV27 and TRBJ2-3; D is possibly TRBD2 (6 bases). The TCR sequence derives from a male donor with ankylosing spondylitis or in good health (not recorded which). The CDR3 protein is CASSSIGTPSTDTQYF. The CDR3 nucleotides read TGTGCCAGCAGTTCGATCGGGACTCCTAGCACAGATACGCAGTATTTT.